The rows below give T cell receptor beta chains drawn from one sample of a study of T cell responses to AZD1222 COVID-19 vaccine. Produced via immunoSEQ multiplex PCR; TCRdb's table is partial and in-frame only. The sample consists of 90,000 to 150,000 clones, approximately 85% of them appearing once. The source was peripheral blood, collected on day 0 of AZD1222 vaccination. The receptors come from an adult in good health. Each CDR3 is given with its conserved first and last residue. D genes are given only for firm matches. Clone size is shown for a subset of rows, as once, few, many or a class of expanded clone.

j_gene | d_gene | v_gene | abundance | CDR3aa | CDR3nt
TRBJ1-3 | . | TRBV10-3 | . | CAISSGRVGNTIYF | TGTGCCATCAGTTCCGGCAGGGTGGGAAACACCATATATTTT
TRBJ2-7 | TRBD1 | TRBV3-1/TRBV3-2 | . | CASSQAGQGPYEQYF | TGTGCCAGCAGCCAAGCGGGACAGGGGCCCTACGAGCAGTACTTC
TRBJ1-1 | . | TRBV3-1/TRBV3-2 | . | CASSQEGGRLVAFF | TGTGCCAGCAGCCAAGAGGGGGGAAGACTTGTAGCTTTCTTT
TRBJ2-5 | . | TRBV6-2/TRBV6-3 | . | CASSYSTLRETQYF | TGTGCCAGCAGTTACTCGACCTTGAGGGAGACCCAGTACTTC
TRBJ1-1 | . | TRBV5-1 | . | CASSSPSGGWENTEAFF | TGCGCCAGCAGCTCGCCATCGGGAGGATGGGAGAACACTGAAGCTTTCTTT
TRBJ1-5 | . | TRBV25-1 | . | CASSTGSNQPQHF | TGTGCCAGCTCGACAGGTAGCAATCAGCCCCAGCATTTT
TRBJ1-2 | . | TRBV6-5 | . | CASTAYRAAVGGYTF | TGTGCCAGCACCGCCTACAGGGCAGCCGTGGGTGGCTACACCTTC
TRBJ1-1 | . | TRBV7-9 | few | CASSPERTLNTEAFF | TGTGCCAGCAGCCCAGAGCGGACACTGAACACTGAAGCTTTCTTT
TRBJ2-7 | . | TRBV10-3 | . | CAISTTHEQYF | TGTGCCATCAGCACCACACACGAGCAGTACTTC
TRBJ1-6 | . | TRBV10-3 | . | CAISRSSYNSPLHF | TGTGCCATCAGCAGGAGCTCCTATAATTCACCCCTCCACTTT
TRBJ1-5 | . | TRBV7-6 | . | CASSSTGPNQPQHF | TGTGCCAGCAGCTCGACAGGTCCCAATCAGCCCCAGCATTTT
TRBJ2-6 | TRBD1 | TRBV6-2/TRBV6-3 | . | CASSYRGLGANVLTF | TGTGCCAGCAGTTACAGGGGGCTTGGGGCCAACGTCCTGACTTTC
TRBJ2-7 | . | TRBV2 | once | CASSEHQAMGYEQYF | TGTGCCAGCAGTGAACACCAGGCTATGGGCTACGAGCAGTACTTC
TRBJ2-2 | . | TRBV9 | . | CASSVDSANTGELFF | TGTGCCAGCAGCGTAGACAGCGCGAACACCGGGGAGCTGTTTTTT
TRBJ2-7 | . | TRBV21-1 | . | CASSKDGQGFYEQYF | TGTGCCAGCAGCAAAGACGGACAGGGGTTTTACGAGCAGTACTTC
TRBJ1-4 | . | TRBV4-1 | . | CASSQDSDNEKLFF | TGCGCCAGCAGCCAAGACAGTGATAATGAAAAACTGTTTTTT
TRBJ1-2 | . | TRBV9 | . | CASSVWSTVNYGYTF | TGTGCCAGCAGCGTTTGGAGTACCGTTAACTATGGCTACACCTTC
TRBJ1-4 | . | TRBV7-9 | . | CASRGGGSTNEKLFF | TGTGCCTCCCGGGGAGGAGGATCAACTAATGAAAAACTGTTTTTT
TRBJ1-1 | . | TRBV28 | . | CASSWQRDSRTPLAEAFF | TGTGCCAGCAGTTGGCAACGGGACTCACGGACGCCCCTGGCTGAAGCTTTCTTT
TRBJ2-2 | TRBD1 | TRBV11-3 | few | CASSPRTGNTGELFF | TGTGCCAGCAGCCCCCGGACAGGGAACACCGGGGAGCTGTTTTTT
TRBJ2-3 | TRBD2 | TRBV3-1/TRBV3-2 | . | CASSHQRGATTDTQYF | TGTGCCAGCAGCCATCAGCGGGGGGCGACCACAGATACGCAGTATTTT
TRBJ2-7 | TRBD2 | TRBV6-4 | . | CASSDRVAGRCYEQYF | TGTGCCAGCAGTGACAGGGTAGCGGGGCGTTGCTACGAGCAGTACTTC
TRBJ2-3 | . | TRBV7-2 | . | CASSFEGTTDTQYF | TGTGCCAGCAGCTTTGAGGGGACCACAGATACGCAGTATTTT
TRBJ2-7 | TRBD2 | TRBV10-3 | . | CAIRLAGFVNEQYF | TGTGCCATCAGACTAGCGGGATTTGTCAACGAGCAGTACTTC
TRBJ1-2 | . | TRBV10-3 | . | CAISDLGEGDFGYTF | TGTGCCATCAGTGATTTGGGAGAAGGGGACTTTGGCTACACCTTC
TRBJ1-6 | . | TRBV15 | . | CATSRDLERRNSPLHF | TGTGCCACCAGCAGAGATCTTGAGCGCCGTAATTCACCCCTCCACTTT
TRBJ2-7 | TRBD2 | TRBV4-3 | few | CASSPGLDQGEQYF | TGCGCCAGCAGCCCGGGACTAGATCAGGGCGAGCAGTACTTC
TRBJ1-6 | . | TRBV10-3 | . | CAIAAGSYNSPLHF | TGTGCCATCGCGGCAGGTTCTTATAATTCACCCCTCCACTTT
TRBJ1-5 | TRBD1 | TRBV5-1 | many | CASSLEPGGSQPQHF | TGCGCCAGCAGCTTGGAGCCAGGGGGCAGTCAGCCCCAGCATTTT
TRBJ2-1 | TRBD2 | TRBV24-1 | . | CATSDFLTTSGSSYNEQFF | TGTGCCACCAGTGATTTCCTGACTACTAGCGGGAGCTCCTACAATGAGCAGTTCTTC
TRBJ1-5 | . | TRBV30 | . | CAWSLLGGNQPQHF | TGTGCCTGGAGCCTTCTCGGGGGCAATCAGCCCCAGCATTTT